This paragraph reports one T cell receptor (beta chain). These data come from a study of shared clonotypes between healthy human individuals. Germline V gene sequence: CDR1 KGHSH, CDR2 LQKENI. The length of the CDR3 is 15 residues. The V and J ends lost 2 bases and 6 bases respectively, with 15 bases between them. Profiled with immunoSEQ multiplex PCR; TCRdb holds only in-frame clones, not every one. The sample contains about 450,000 clones, 70% to 85% of which appear only once. The TCR was taken from a woman in her 40s in good health. Some clones in this sample may be carry-over from other donors' samples. The material sequenced was PBMCs. The J gene is TRBJ2-3, the V gene TRBV18; a possible D gene is TRBD1 (6 bases). The CDR3, as DNA: TGTGCCAGCTCACCAGGTTCAGGGGTAGTGGATACGCAGTATTTT. Translating it yields CASSPGSGVVDTQYF.